This entry concerns a single TCR beta chain. The sample is drawn from a study of blood T cell repertoires in COVID-19. Study context: PBMCs, B-cell-depleted T cells, or T cells were the source of the cDNA or gDNA that made up the material.

Authors' data handling: Amplification of reference gene primers provided the estimated nucleated cell counts. The table came from immunoSEQ multiplex PCR; TCRdb's copy has only in-frame clones and leaves some out. V and J calls and clone size come straight from that table; D and trimming were deduced from the DNA. This sample has 200,000 to 250,000 clones, with roughly four fifths found just once. Those enrolled, adults aged roughly 18 to 89 years, came from 24 US areas. Clinical histories supplied by participants themselves formed the basis of cohort assignment. This CDR3 region has 16 residues. In germline, CDR1 is MGHDK, CDR2 SYGVNS. Trimming cost V 6 bases and J 5 bases; bases outside gene matches: 10.

Sequenced: PBMCs or T cells enriched from blood (not recorded which). The source of this sequence is a middle-aged man who had recovered from COVID-19. This rearrangement joins TRBV25-1 to TRBJ2-2; 9 positions match TRBD2. Written as DNA, the CDR3 is TGTGCCAGCAGCGCTTCAGGGACTAGCAGAACCGGGGAGCTGTTTTTT. It yields the protein CASSASGTSRTGELFF.